The 16 T cell receptor beta chains below come from one sample, sequenced in a study of Ad26.COV2.S vaccination and SARS-CoV-2 variants. Sample treatment: over 15 received Ad26.COV2.S at low or high dose, single or two shots; 5 received placebo; per-sample allocation not given. Sample collection was performed on day 63 after the first vaccine or placebo injection. The protocol was immunoSEQ multiplex PCR, while the TCRdb copy is restricted to in-frame clones and leaves out a portion. Among more than 300,000 clones listed, 86% were seen once. The sequencing used peripheral blood, collected in a trial of Ad26.COV2.S vaccine versus placebo. The receptors were gathered from a person between 18 and 59 years old who received the Ad26.COV2.S COVID-19 vaccine or a placebo.

This clone was seen only once. V and J are TRBV23-1 and TRBJ2-5; D is uncertain. TRBV23-1 is sorted into the ORF group, with uncertain function. This CDR3 contains 15 residues. Trimming stripped 0 bases from V and 3 bases from J, with 11 bases between. CDR3 in amino acids: CASSQSFRRKETQYF. The CDR3 DNA follows: TGCGCCAGCAGTCAATCGTTTCGACGGAAAGAGACCCAGTACTTC.

The V gene is TRBV4-3, the J gene TRBJ1-1; D gene unclear. This CDR3 spans 15 amino acids. Germline CDR1 is LGHNA and CDR2 is YSLEER. The ends were cut back, 3 bases at V and 9 bases at J, with 20 bases in the middle. The CDR3 here is CASSHTAGRQVKAFF. The CDR3 DNA is TGCGCCAGCAGCCATACCGCGGGGAGGCAGGTGAAAGCTTTCTTT.

J is TRBJ2-1 and V is TRBV18; D possibly corresponds to TRBD1 (5 bases). Germline loops: CDR1 KGHSH, CDR2 LQKENI. Trimming cost V 1 base and J 6 bases, with 10 bases left between them. The CDR3 contains 14 residues. In nucleotides, the CDR3 is TGTGCCAGCTCACCACAGGGGTGGCTCAATGAGCAGTTCTTC. It is translated as CASSPQGWLNEQFF. The full variable domain, in which reference TRBV18 and TRBJ2-1 provide the parts outside the CDR3, is NAGVMQNPRHLVRRRGQEARLRCSPMKGHSHVYWYRQLPEEGLKFMVYLQKENIIDESGMPKERFSAEFPKEGPSILRIQQVVRGDSAAYFCASSPQGWLNEQFFGPGTRLTVL.

The rearrangement uses TRBV29-1 and TRBJ2-7; a weak D match, TRBD1 (6 bases). This CDR3 is 13 amino acids long. Germline CDR1 is SQVTM and CDR2 is ANQGSEA. With 4 bases removed from V and 6 bases from J, the gap between germline ends came to 16 bases. CDR3 DNA sequence: TGCAGCGTTGTTCAGGGGACAACGGGCGAGCAGTACTTC. This codes for CSVVQGTTGEQYF.

The chain carries TRBV18 and TRBJ1-2; 7 bases map to TRBD1. Germline trimming cut 5 bases from V and 3 bases from J; bases unmatched to any gene: 9. Germline CDR1 reads KGHSH; CDR2 reads LQKENI. This CDR3 comprises 15 residues. The CDR3 bases are TGTGCCAGCTCATCGCCCGACAGGGCTCACTATGGCTACACCTTC. Translated, it gives CASSSPDRAHYGYTF. Using reference TRBV18 and TRBJ1-2 for the parts outside the CDR3, the full variable domain is NAGVMQNPRHLVRRRGQEARLRCSPMKGHSHVYWYRQLPEEGLKFMVYLQKENIIDESGMPKERFSAEFPKEGPSILRIQQVVRGDSAAYFCASSSPDRAHYGYTFGSGTRLTVV.

The gene calls are TRBV30 and TRBJ1-2; D is possibly TRBD1 (6 bases). CDR1 is GTSNPN, CDR2 SVGIG, per germline (reference sequence). Trimming took 0 bases from V and 5 from J, leaving 10 bases between them. This CDR3 has 13 amino acids. The CDR3 nucleotides are TGTGCCTGGAGTGTCCCGGGGGCTTATGGCTACACCTTC. This codes for CAWSVPGAYGYTF.

This clone has just one count. This sequence joins TRBV9 and TRBJ2-3; unclear D gene. Germline V CDR1 and CDR2: SGDLS, YYNGEE. The CDR3 sequence is 15 residues long. Trimming shortened V by 4 bases and J by 2 bases, and 14 bases separated the two germline ends. The CDR3 protein is CASSQQTRFTDTQYF. The CDR3 DNA is TGTGCCAGCAGCCAACAGACACGTTTCACAGATACGCAGTATTTT.

Comments on this clone: The junction and the germline gene differ at one end; a read error may be behind it. This chain joins TRBV7-7 and TRBJ2-1; 12 positions agree with TRBD2. Germline loops: CDR1 SSHAT, CDR2 FNYEAQ (reference sequence). The CDR3 totals 16 residues. The CDR3 coding sequence is TGTGCTAGCAGCTTAGCTAGCGGGGGGGGATACAATGAGCAGTTCTTC. This sequence encodes CASSLASGGGYNEQFF.

The chain carries TRBV27 and TRBJ1-2; a possible D gene is TRBD1 (5 bases). Germline V gene lookup returns CDR1 MNHEY and CDR2 SMNVEV (reference sequence). This CDR3 region has 16 residues. V was trimmed by 5 bases and J by 5 bases, leaving 21 bases between them. The CDR3 here is CASSKTSSTDHYGYTF. Written as DNA, the CDR3 is TGTGCCAGCAGTAAAACTTCATCGACAGACCATTATGGCTACACCTTC.

The V gene is TRBV18, the J gene TRBJ1-1; D call uncertain. Trimming took 0 bases from V and 1 from J, leaving 3 bases between them. The length of the CDR3 is 13 residues. Germline V gene data show CDR1 as KGHSH and CDR2 as LQKENI. CDR3 region: CASSPPGNTEAFF. In DNA, the CDR3 is TGTGCCAGCTCACCACCCGGGAACACTGAAGCTTTCTTT. The full variable domain, its missing parts supplied by reference TRBV18 and TRBJ1-1, is NAGVMQNPRHLVRRRGQEARLRCSPMKGHSHVYWYRQLPEEGLKFMVYLQKENIIDESGMPKERFSAEFPKEGPSILRIQQVVRGDSAAYFCASSPPGNTEAFFGQGTRLTVV.

The gene calls are TRBV3-1 (or the pseudogene TRBV3-2) and TRBJ2-3; either TRBD1 or TRBD2 may fit D (8 bases each). This CDR3 has 17 amino acids. Trimming pared 7 bases from V and 4 bases from J, leaving 24 bases between. The germline gives CDR1 LGHDT, CDR2 YNNKEL (reference sequence). The CDR3 DNA reads TGTGCCAGCACCGGGGGGGGCGGACAGGGTGCCTCAGATACGCAGTATTTT. It specifies CASTGGGGQGASDTQYF.

The count of this clone is one. The CDR3 DNA reads as TGCAGCGTTGGGGGGCAAGCCATGAACACTGAAGCTTTCTTT. As protein: CSVGGQAMNTEAFF. V usage is TRBV29-1 and J usage is TRBJ1-1; D may be TRBD1 (6 bases). In germline, CDR1 is SQVTM, CDR2 ANQGSEA. V gave up 4 bases and J gave up 0 bases, with 12 bases separating them. The CDR3 has 14 residues. Using reference TRBV29-1 and TRBJ1-1 for the parts outside the CDR3, the full variable domain is SAVISQKPSRDICQRGTSLTIQCQVDSQVTMMFWYRQQPGQSLTLIATANQGSEATYESGFVIDKFPISRPNLTFSTLTVSNMSPEDSSIYLCSVGGQAMNTEAFFGQGTRLTVV.

The CDR3 region has the DNA TGTGCCAGCAGCTTAGATCCGGATTCACCCCTCCACTTT. Translation gives CASSLDPDSPLHF. The chain is built from TRBV7-2 and TRBJ1-6; D remains ambiguous. The V and J ends lost 1 base and 8 bases respectively, with 6 bases between them. From germline, CDR1 is SGHTA and CDR2 FQGNSA. The CDR3 sequence is 13 residues long.

The chain employs TRBV4-2 and TRBJ2-2; D is possibly TRBD2 (6 bases). Trimming took 1 base from V and 6 from J, leaving 12 bases between them. Germline CDR1 reads LGHNA; CDR2 reads YNFKEQ. CDR3 length: 15 residues. CDR3 amino acids: CASSQGLASPGELFF. DNA for the CDR3: TGTGCCAGCAGCCAAGGGCTAGCGTCCCCCGGGGAGCTGTTTTTT.

The J gene is TRBJ1-1, the V gene TRBV9; 11 bases are a match to TRBD1. The CDR3 runs to 17 residues. V shed 3 bases, J shed 4 bases, and the junction held 11 bases outside the gene matches. Germline V lookup: CDR1 SGDLS, CDR2 YYNGEE. The CDR3: CASSGRDRGWEGTEAFF. The CDR3 nucleotides read TGTGCCAGCAGCGGACGGGACAGGGGGTGGGAGGGCACTGAAGCTTTCTTT.

The CDR3 region has the DNA TGTGCCAGCAGCATACCGTTTAGGGACACTGAAGCTTTCTTT. Residues: CASSIPFRDTEAFF. This chain joins TRBV7-9 and TRBJ1-1, with D uncertain. The CDR3 is 14 amino acids. CDR1 SEHNR and CDR2 FQNEAQ come from the germline V gene (reference sequence). V dropped 5 bases and J dropped 3 bases, with 13 bases sitting between them.